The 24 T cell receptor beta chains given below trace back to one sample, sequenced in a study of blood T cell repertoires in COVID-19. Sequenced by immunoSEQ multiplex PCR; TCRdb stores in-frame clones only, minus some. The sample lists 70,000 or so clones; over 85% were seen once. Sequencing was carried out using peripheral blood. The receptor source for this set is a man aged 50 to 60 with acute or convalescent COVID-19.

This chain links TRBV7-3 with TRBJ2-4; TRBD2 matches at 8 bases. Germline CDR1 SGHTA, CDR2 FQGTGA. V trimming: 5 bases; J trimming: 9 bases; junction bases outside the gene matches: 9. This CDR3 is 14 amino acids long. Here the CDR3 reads CASSPGSGGGIQYF. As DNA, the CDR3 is TGTGCCAGCAGCCCTGGGAGCGGGGGTGGCATTCAGTACTTC.

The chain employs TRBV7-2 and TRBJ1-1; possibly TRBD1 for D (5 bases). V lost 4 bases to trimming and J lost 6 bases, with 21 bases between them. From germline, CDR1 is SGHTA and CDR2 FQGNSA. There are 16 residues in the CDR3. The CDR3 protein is CASSSKVGQTLPEAFF. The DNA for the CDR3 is TGTGCCAGCAGCTCGAAAGTAGGACAAACTCTCCCTGAAGCTTTCTTT.

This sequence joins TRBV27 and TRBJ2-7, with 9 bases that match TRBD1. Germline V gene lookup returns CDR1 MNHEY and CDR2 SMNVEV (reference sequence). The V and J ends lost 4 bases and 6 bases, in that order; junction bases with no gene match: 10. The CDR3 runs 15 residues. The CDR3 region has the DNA TGTGCCAGCAGTTCCGGGACAGGGTCCCCCCGCGAGCAGTACGTC. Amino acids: CASSSGTGSPREQYV.

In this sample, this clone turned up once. The CDR3 coding sequence is TGCGCCAGCAGCTTGATGTTTGTGGGGGCGAACACTGAAGCTTTCTTT. This translates into CASSLMFVGANTEAFF. The V and J genes are TRBV5-1 and TRBJ1-1; tentative D call: TRBD1 (6 bases). CDR1 is SGHRS, CDR2 YFSETQ, per germline. The CDR3 contains 16 residues. Trimming took 1 base from V and 1 from J, leaving 14 bases between them.

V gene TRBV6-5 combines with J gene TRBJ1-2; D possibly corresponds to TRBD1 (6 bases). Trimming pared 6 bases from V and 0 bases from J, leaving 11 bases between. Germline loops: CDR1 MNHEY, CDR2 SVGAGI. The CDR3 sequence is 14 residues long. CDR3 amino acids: CASRQGVSNYGYTF. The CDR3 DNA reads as TGTGCCAGCAGACAGGGAGTGTCTAACTATGGCTACACCTTC.

This CDR3 reads CASSLARGYNQPQHF. The DNA for the CDR3 is TGTGCCAGCAGCTTAGCTCGGGGATACAATCAGCCCCAGCATTTT. The rearrangement uses TRBV7-8 and TRBJ1-5, with D unresolved. Germline values: CDR1 SGHVS, CDR2 FQNEAQ. The length of the CDR3 is 15 residues. V was trimmed by 0 bases and J by 3 bases, leaving 9 bases between them.

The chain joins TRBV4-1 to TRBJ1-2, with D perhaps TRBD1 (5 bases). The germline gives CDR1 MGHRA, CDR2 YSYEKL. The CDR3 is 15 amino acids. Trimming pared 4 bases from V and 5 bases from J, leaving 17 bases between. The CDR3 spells CASSLNLQGIYGYTF. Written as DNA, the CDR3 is TGCGCCAGCAGCCTCAACCTCCAGGGTATTTATGGCTACACCTTC.

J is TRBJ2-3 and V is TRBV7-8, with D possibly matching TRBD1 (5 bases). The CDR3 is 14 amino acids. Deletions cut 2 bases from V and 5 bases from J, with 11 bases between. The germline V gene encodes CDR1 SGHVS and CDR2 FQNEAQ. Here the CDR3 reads CASSLRLQGDTQYF. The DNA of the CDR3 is TGTGCCAGCAGCTTACGGCTTCAGGGAGATACGCAGTATTTT.

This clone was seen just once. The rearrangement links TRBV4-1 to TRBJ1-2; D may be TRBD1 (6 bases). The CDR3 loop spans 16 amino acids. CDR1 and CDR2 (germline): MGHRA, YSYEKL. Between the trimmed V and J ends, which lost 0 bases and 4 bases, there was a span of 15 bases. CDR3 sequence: CASSQDSQGLSYGYTF. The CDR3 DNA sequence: TGCGCCAGCAGCCAAGATTCGCAGGGGTTGTCCTATGGCTACACCTTC.

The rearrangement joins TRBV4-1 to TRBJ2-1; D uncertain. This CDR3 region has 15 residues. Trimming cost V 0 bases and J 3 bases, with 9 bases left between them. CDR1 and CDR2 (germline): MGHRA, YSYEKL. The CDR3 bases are TGCGCCAGCAGCCAAGAGGAGTCTCGCTACAATGAGCAGTTCTTC. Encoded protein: CASSQEESRYNEQFF.

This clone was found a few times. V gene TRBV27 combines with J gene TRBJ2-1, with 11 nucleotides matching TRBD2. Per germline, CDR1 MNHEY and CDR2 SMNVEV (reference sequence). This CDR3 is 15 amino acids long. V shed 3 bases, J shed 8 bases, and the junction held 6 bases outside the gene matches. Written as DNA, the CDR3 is TGTGCCAGCAGTTTTCTAGCGGGGGGTCGATATGAGCAGTTCTTC. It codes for CASSFLAGGRYEQFF.

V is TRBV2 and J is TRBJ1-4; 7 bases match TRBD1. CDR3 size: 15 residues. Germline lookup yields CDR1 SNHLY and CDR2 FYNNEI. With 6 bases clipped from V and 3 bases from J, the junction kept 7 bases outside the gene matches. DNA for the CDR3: TGTGCCAGCAGGACTCAGACAGGGCCTAATGAAAAACTGTTTTTT. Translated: CASRTQTGPNEKLFF.

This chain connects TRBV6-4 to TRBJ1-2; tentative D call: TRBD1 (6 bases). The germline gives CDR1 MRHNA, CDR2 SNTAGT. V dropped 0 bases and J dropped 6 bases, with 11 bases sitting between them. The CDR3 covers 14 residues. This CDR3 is CASSDSGAGHGYTF. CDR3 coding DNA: TGTGCCAGCAGTGACTCGGGGGCTGGCCATGGCTACACCTTC.

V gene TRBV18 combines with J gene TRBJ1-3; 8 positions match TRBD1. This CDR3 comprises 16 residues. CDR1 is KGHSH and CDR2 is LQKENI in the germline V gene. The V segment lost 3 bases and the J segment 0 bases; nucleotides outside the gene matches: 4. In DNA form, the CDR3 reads TGTGCCAGCTCACCCTCGACAGGGGCCTCTGGAAACACCATATATTTT. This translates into CASSPSTGASGNTIYF.

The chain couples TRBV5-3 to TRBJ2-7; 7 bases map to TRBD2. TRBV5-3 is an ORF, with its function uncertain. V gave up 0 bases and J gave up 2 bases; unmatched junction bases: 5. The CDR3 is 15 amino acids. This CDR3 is CARSLGTSLPYEQYF. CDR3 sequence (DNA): TGTGCCAGAAGCTTGGGGACTAGTCTCCCCTACGAGCAGTACTTC.

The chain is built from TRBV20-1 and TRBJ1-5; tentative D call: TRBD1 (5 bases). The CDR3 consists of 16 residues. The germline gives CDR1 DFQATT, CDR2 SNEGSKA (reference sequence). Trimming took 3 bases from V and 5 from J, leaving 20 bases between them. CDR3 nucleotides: TGCAGTGCTAGTCAAGCAAGGGGCGCCGTAGATCAGCCCCAGCATTTT. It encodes CSASQARGAVDQPQHF.

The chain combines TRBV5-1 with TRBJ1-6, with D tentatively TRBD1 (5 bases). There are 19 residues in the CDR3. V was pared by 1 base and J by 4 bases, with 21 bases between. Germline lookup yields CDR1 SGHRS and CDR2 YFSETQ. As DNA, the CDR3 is TGCGCCAGCAGCTTGTGGGATTCACAGGCGGGAGGGTATAATTCACCCCTCCACTTT. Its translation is CASSLWDSQAGGYNSPLHF.

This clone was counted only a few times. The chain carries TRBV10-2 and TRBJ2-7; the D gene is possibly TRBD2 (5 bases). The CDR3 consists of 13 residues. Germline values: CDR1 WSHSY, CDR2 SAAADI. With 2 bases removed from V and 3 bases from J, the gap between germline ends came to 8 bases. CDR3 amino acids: CASSETGSYEQYF. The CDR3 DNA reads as TGCGCCAGCAGTGAGACGGGAAGCTACGAGCAGTACTTC.

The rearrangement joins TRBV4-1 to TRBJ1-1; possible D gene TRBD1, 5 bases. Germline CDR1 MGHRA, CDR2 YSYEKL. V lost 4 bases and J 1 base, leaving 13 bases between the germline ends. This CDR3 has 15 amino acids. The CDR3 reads CASSLQVQANTEAFF. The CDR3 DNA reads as TGCGCCAGCAGCCTCCAGGTACAGGCGAACACTGAAGCTTTCTTT.

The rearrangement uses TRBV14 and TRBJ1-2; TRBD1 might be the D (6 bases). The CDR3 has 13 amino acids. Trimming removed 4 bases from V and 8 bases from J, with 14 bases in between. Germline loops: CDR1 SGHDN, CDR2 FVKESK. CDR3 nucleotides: TGTGCCAGCAGCCCCACAGGGATTGGGGGCTACACCTTC. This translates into CASSPTGIGGYTF.

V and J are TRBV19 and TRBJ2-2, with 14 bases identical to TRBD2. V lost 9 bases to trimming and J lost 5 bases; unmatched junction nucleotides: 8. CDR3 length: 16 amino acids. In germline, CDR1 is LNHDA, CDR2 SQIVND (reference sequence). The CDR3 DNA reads TGTGCCAGCCTCCCCGGGACTAGCGGGAGTACCGGGGAGCTGTTTTTT. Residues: CASLPGTSGSTGELFF.

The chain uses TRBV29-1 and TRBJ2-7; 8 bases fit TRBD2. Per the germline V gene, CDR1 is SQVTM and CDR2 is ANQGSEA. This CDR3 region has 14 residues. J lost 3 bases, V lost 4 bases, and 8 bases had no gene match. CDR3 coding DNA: TGCAGCGTTGGGTGGCGGGGGGCGATCTACGAGCAGTACTTC. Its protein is CSVGWRGAIYEQYF.

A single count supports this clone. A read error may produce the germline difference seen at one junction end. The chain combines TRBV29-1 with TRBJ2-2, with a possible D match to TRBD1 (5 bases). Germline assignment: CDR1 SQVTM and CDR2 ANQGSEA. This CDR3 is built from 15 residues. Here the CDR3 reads CSVEGQGDTAGELFF. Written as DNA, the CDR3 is TGCAGCGTCGAAGGCCAGGGCGATACCGCCGGGGAGCTGTTTTTT.

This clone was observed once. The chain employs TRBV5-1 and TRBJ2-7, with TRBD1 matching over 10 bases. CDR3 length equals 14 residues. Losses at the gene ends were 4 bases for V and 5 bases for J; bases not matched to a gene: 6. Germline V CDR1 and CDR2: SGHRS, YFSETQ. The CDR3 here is CASSPGQGTDEQYF. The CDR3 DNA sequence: TGCGCCAGCAGCCCGGGACAGGGGACGGACGAGCAGTACTTC.